The clone carrying this T cell receptor (beta chain) was detected only once. As yet, its antigen is unknown. This sample was taken from a study of cytomegalovirus exposure and HLA in healthy donors. Study-level background: Roughly 85 million unique TCRs from HLA-typed donors made up an early data release. General observations from the study: Immune exposure information available was restricted to CMV serostatus. Later analysis showed TCR association rates varying by HLA locus, highest for DRB1 and lowest for HLA-C. Segments of the TCR beta V type were, in most cases, productive about 87% or about 30% of the time in an earlier analysis.

Primers included in the PCR were 60 Vbeta and 13 Jbeta primers. Produced via immunoSEQ multiplex PCR; TCRdb's table is partial and in-frame only. The table records about 94,000 clones, less than 80% of them present only once. The germline gives CDR1 SGHRS, CDR2 YFSETQ. V gave up 0 bases and J gave up 2 bases; unmatched junction bases: 8. The CDR3 consists of 16 residues. The material sequenced was PBMCs. The origin of this receptor is a young man in good health and CMV-seropositive. The rearrangement links TRBV5-1 to TRBJ2-7, with 7 bases identical to TRBD2. The CDR3 region is CASSLAASSGPYEQYF. CDR3 in DNA: TGCGCCAGCAGCTTGGCTGCGTCTAGCGGCCCCTACGAGCAGTACTTC.